Listed below are T cell receptor beta chains from one sample, sequenced in a study of cytomegalovirus exposure and HLA in healthy donors. Using immunoSEQ multiplex PCR, the repertoire was profiled, and TCRdb retains in-frame clones only, with some absent. The profile covers roughly 86,000 clones, with about 66% appearing a single time and about 22% taken by the ten largest. The sample comprised PBMCs. The receptor source for this set is a woman aged 50 to 60 in good health and CMV-seropositive. CDR3s include the opening cysteine and the closing phenylalanine or tryptophan. The order of the fields is V gene, J gene, CDR3 protein.

V gene: TRBV6-5; J gene: TRBJ2-7; CDR3 protein: CASSVDRGNYEQYF
V gene: TRBV6-5; J gene: TRBJ1-2; CDR3 protein: CASRSGGDGYTF
V gene: TRBV6-1; J gene: TRBJ1-2; CDR3 protein: CASSEPRDTREGFGYTF
V gene: TRBV7-9; J gene: TRBJ2-1; CDR3 protein: CSSSLGTGGPGEQFF
V gene: TRBV5-1; J gene: TRBJ1-4; CDR3 protein: CASSARPRQGQDEKLFF
V gene: TRBV7-9; J gene: TRBJ2-2; CDR3 protein: CASSPTSGGANTGELFF
V gene: TRBV28; J gene: TRBJ2-3; CDR3 protein: CASGLAGSTDTQYF
V gene: TRBV5-6; J gene: TRBJ2-5; CDR3 protein: CASSLRGDQETQYF
V gene: TRBV5-4; J gene: TRBJ1-2; CDR3 protein: CASSQNDRAKGYTF
V gene: TRBV7-6; J gene: TRBJ1-3; CDR3 protein: CASSLFGGTRKTGDSGNTIYF
V gene: TRBV5-4; J gene: TRBJ1-2; CDR3 protein: CASSLAQGIDYGYTF
V gene: TRBV2; J gene: NA; CDR3 protein: CASSAGQAAPSYEQYF
V gene: TRBV5-1; J gene: TRBJ2-3; CDR3 protein: CASQRLAGDSTDTQYF
V gene: TRBV19; J gene: TRBJ2-7; CDR3 protein: CASSIDPRNEQYF
V gene: TRBV4-3; J gene: TRBJ2-3; CDR3 protein: CASSQDRGNPDTQYF
V gene: TRBV5-4; J gene: TRBJ2-5; CDR3 protein: CASSLDGQPETQYF
V gene: TRBV6-1; J gene: TRBJ1-1; CDR3 protein: CASAGPRNTEAFF
V gene: TRBV6-5; J gene: NA; CDR3 protein: CASSGGTGGEQYF
V gene: TRBV7-9; J gene: TRBJ2-3; CDR3 protein: CASSQQAGTSGGPQYF
V gene: TRBV10-3; J gene: TRBJ1-3; CDR3 protein: CAISEQGGNTIYF
V gene: TRBV7-9; J gene: TRBJ1-2; CDR3 protein: CASSSPLRTAELRDYGYTF
V gene: TRBV7-9; J gene: TRBJ1-1; CDR3 protein: CASSFEDREEAFF
V gene: TRBV9; J gene: TRBJ2-3; CDR3 protein: CASSVEGAGGPTDTQYF
V gene: TRBV9; J gene: TRBJ2-3; CDR3 protein: CASSVQAGGTDTQYF
V gene: TRBV10-3; J gene: TRBJ1-5; CDR3 protein: CAISEGDNRNQPQHF
V gene: TRBV6-4; J gene: TRBJ1-5; CDR3 protein: CASSGRKTGGAMGNQPQHF
V gene: TRBV27; J gene: TRBJ1-4; CDR3 protein: CASRGAYEKLFF
V gene: TRBV14; J gene: TRBJ1-6; CDR3 protein: CASSQAGTDDSPLHF
V gene: TRBV2; J gene: TRBJ2-1; CDR3 protein: CASRGLAGGNNEQFF
V gene: TRBV5-6; J gene: TRBJ2-2; CDR3 protein: CASSLAGRVGTGELFF
V gene: TRBV11-2; J gene: TRBJ2-2; CDR3 protein: CASSPTGLAGNRGELFF
V gene: TRBV6-1; J gene: TRBJ2-1; CDR3 protein: CASSTRQGIDEQFF
V gene: TRBV5-1; J gene: NA; CDR3 protein: CASSLGQPLEQYF
V gene: TRBV18; J gene: TRBJ2-5; CDR3 protein: CASSIGLAGFGETQYF
V gene: TRBV7-9; J gene: TRBJ1-6; CDR3 protein: CASSSMTGGNSPLHF
V gene: TRBV5-1; J gene: TRBJ1-2; CDR3 protein: CASSVSSDSFSGYTF
V gene: TRBV5-1; J gene: TRBJ2-1; CDR3 protein: CASSSRTGGSEQFF
V gene: TRBV7-9; J gene: TRBJ1-2; CDR3 protein: CASSSDRASSYGYTF
V gene: TRBV30; J gene: TRBJ2-5; CDR3 protein: CAWSDTSSGGPLGTQYF
V gene: TRBV2; J gene: TRBJ1-3; CDR3 protein: CASAPGQLYSGNTIYF
V gene: TRBV5-1; J gene: TRBJ2-5; CDR3 protein: CASSFRMAGQETQYF
V gene: TRBV10-2; J gene: TRBJ2-1; CDR3 protein: CASSDLAGSYNEQFF
V gene: TRBV5-1; J gene: TRBJ1-2; CDR3 protein: CASSLGQGLMSSGYTF
V gene: TRBV6-1; J gene: TRBJ2-1; CDR3 protein: CASSEGTTLNEQFF
V gene: TRBV25-1; J gene: TRBJ1-6; CDR3 protein: CASRRGGFYNSPLHF
V gene: TRBV5-1; J gene: TRBJ1-2; CDR3 protein: CASSLRESNYGYTF
V gene: TRBV2; J gene: TRBJ2-7; CDR3 protein: CASSEAIGELTYEQYF
V gene: TRBV30; J gene: TRBJ2-5; CDR3 protein: CAWSGLAGFETQYF
V gene: TRBV11-2; J gene: TRBJ2-1; CDR3 protein: CASSPTGNEQFF
V gene: TRBV27; J gene: TRBJ1-5; CDR3 protein: CASSLMTGRNQPQHF